Presented here are 13 T cell receptor beta chains from one specimen sequenced in a study of shared clonotypes between healthy human individuals. Libraries were prepared by immunoSEQ multiplex PCR; TCRdb keeps only in-frame clonotypes and omits some of them. This sample yields 2 million to 2.5 million clones, of which 90% to 97% are seen a single time; around 0.13% belongs to the top ten. The sample comprised naive CD4+ T cells sorted from blood. Subset in this sample: CD45RA+ positively selected. The receptors were gathered from a man aged 18 to 30 in good health.

This chain joins TRBV27 and TRBJ1-2; D is unresolved. The CDR3 runs 16 residues. Germline V gene data show CDR1 as MNHEY and CDR2 as SMNVEV (reference sequence). V was trimmed by 3 bases and J by 4 bases, leaving 18 bases between them. Here the CDR3 reads CASSFVPHPPTYGYTF. CDR3 nucleotides: TGTGCCAGCAGTTTTGTACCACATCCTCCAACCTATGGCTACACCTTC.

The count of this clone is one. In DNA form, the CDR3 reads TGCGCCAGCAGCTTCGGACCCCTACCGAGCTCCTACAATGAGCAGTTCTTC. This encodes CASSFGPLPSSYNEQFF. The V call is TRBV5-1, the J call TRBJ2-1; D gene uncertain. V shed 2 bases and J shed 0 bases, with 15 bases lying between them. This CDR3 is built from 17 residues. CDR1 is SGHRS and CDR2 is YFSETQ in the germline V gene.

This chain connects TRBV5-1 to TRBJ2-2; 8 bases are shared with TRBD2. The length of the CDR3 is 17 residues. Germline lookup yields CDR1 SGHRS and CDR2 YFSETQ. The V and J ends lost 2 bases and 6 bases, in that order; junction bases with no gene match: 12. For the CDR3, the DNA is TGCGCCAGCAGCTTCAACGGGAGGGTTGGGGGCGCCGGGGAGCTGTTTTTT. Translated, it gives CASSFNGRVGGAGELFF.

The chain combines TRBV28 with TRBJ2-7; unclear D gene. This CDR3 has 11 residues. Germline assignment: CDR1 MDHEN and CDR2 SYDVKM. V lost 5 bases and J 3 bases, leaving 5 bases between the germline ends. CDR3 nucleotides: TGTGCCAGCAGTCAAGTCTACGAGCAGTACTTC. It codes for CASSQVYEQYF.

Concerning this clone itself: Distinct nucleotide sequences in the sample also encode this CDR3. The chain couples TRBV4-3 to TRBJ2-1; TRBD2 agrees at 7 bases. Germline trimming cut 4 bases from V and 9 bases from J; bases unmatched to any gene: 0. The V gene's germline CDR1 is LGHNA and CDR2 YSLEER. The CDR3 totals 11 residues. CDR3 bases: TGCGCCAGCAGCCGGGGGGGTGAGCAGTTCTTC. The encoded protein is CASSRGGEQFF.

The rearrangement joins TRBV10-2 to TRBJ1-5; D might be TRBD1 (5 bases). Germline CDR1 and CDR2: WSHSY and SAAADI. V lost 4 bases, J lost 6 bases, and 10 bases lay in between. The CDR3 is 13 residues long. CDR3 loop: CASSGQIRQPQHF. The CDR3 DNA follows: TGCGCCAGCAGTGGACAGATTCGTCAGCCCCAGCATTTT.

The V call is TRBV10-3, the J call TRBJ2-5; either TRBD1 or TRBD2 may fit D (7 bases each). Germline V gene sequence: CDR1 ENHRY, CDR2 SYGVKD. The CDR3 runs to 14 residues. Deletions cut 5 bases from V and 4 bases from J, with 14 bases between. The CDR3 DNA is TGTGCCATCAGTCCCGCAGGGGGGGGAGAGACCCAGTACTTC. It specifies CAISPAGGGETQYF.

The gene calls are TRBV5-1 and TRBJ2-7, with 7 nucleotides matching TRBD2. V was clipped by 4 bases and J by 4 bases; unmatched bases: 11. Germline V CDR1 and CDR2: SGHRS, YFSETQ. The CDR3 totals 15 residues. The DNA of the CDR3 is TGCGCCAGCAGCCCTCTGAGCGGGGCCGGGTACGAGCAGTACTTC. It translates to CASSPLSGAGYEQYF.

This sequence joins TRBV7-2 and TRBJ2-7; D may be TRBD2 (7 bases). Trimming pared 6 bases from V and 3 bases from J, leaving 12 bases between. The CDR3 is made up of 13 amino acids. Germline V lookup: CDR1 SGHTA, CDR2 FQGNSA. The DNA of the CDR3 is TGTGCCAGCAGTGGGAGGGGGAGCTACGAGCAGTACTTC. Amino acids: CASSGRGSYEQYF.

This chain uses TRBV11-2 with TRBJ1-1, with a tentative D call TRBD1 (5 bases). This CDR3 is built from 14 residues. The V and J ends lost 2 bases and 5 bases respectively, with 12 bases between them. In germline, CDR1 is SGHAT, CDR2 FQNNGV. DNA of the CDR3: TGTGCCAGCAGCTTACCCGACTACAGGACTGAAGCTTTCTTT. The encoded protein is CASSLPDYRTEAFF.

The J gene is TRBJ1-1, the V gene TRBV11-2; a weak D match, TRBD1 (6 bases). Germline CDR1 reads SGHAT; CDR2 reads FQNNGV. The CDR3 length is 14 residues. The germline V and J ends were trimmed by 5 bases and 7 bases, with 17 bases remaining between them. The CDR3 protein is CASSTTGLGVEAFF. DNA of the CDR3: TGTGCCAGCAGCACGACAGGTTTGGGGGTTGAAGCTTTCTTT.

This rearrangement joins TRBV27 to TRBJ1-6; D gene uncertain. With 7 bases removed from V and 7 bases from J, the gap between germline ends came to 14 bases. This CDR3 is 14 amino acids long. Germline V gene sequence: CDR1 MNHEY, CDR2 SMNVEV (reference sequence). Written as DNA, the CDR3 is TGTGCCAGCACCTGGGAGGGCAAAAATTCACCCCTCCACTTT. It specifies CASTWEGKNSPLHF.

The chain has TRBV5-4 and TRBJ1-3; no clear D. The CDR3 is 13 residues long. CDR1 is SGHNT and CDR2 is YYREEE in the germline V gene (reference sequence). V dropped 2 bases and J dropped 3 bases, with 6 bases sitting between them. In DNA form, the CDR3 reads TGTGCCAGCAGCTTCTATTATGGAAACACCATATATTTT. Translation: CASSFYYGNTIYF.